This is a list of T cell receptor beta chains from one sample in a study of T cell repertoires in cytomegalovirus infection. TCRdb passed the reads through MiXCR, listing each CDR3 protein once. The sample lists about 310,000 distinct CDR3 sequences, 25% occurring once. Their target antigens are unknown. Material: cultured PBMCs, obtained from culture after CMV antigen stimulation. Source of these receptors: a human donor in good health (CMV status not recorded). Some clones in this sample may be carry-over from other donors' samples. Each CDR3 is given with its conserved first and last residue. A D gene is named only where the DNA matches it firmly. A clone size is listed for some rows: how often the clone was seen (once, few, many), or a class if it is expanded.

TRBJ2-3 | TRBD2 | many | TRBV6-6 | TGTGCCAGCAGTTACTCAACGGGACTACCAGATACGCAGTATTTT | CASSYSTGLPDTQYF
TRBJ2-7 | - | few | TRBV7-9 | TGTGCCAGCAGCTTAGCTAGGGGACATATTACCTACGAGCAGTACTTC | CASSLARGHITYEQYF
TRBJ2-1 | TRBD2 | few | TRBV7-3 | TGTGCCAGCAGCGGCGGGGGGACCTACAATGAGCAGTTCTTC | CASSGGGTYNEQFF
TRBJ2-5 | TRBD2 | - | TRBV20-1 | TGCAGTGCTAGAGATCATGCGTCTAGCGGGAGAAGGGAAGAGACCCAGTACTTC | CSARDHASSGRREETQYF
TRBJ2-1 | TRBD2 | few | TRBV27 | TGTGCCAGCCTAAGCGGGAGGAACTACAATGAGCAGTTCTTC | CASLSGRNYNEQFF
TRBJ2-3 | - | - | TRBV11-2 | TGTGCCAGCAGCTTAGCGAGGGGTCTCCCCTTGGGTTTT | CASSLARGLPLGF
TRBJ2-5 | - | - | TRBV6-2/TRBV6-3 | TGTGCCAGCATCAGGGGAGAGACCCAGTACTTC | CASIRGETQYF
TRBJ2-1 | TRBD2 | - | TRBV13 | TGTGCCAGCAACCCCCAGGGACTAGCGGGAGGGCCGAAGAATGAGCAGTTCTTC | CASNPQGLAGGPKNEQFF
TRBJ2-3 | - | - | TRBV5-6 | TGTGCCAGCAGCTTGTCCAGTAGCACAGATACGCAGTATTTT | CASSLSSSTDTQYF
TRBJ2-1 | TRBD2 | few | TRBV4-1 | TGCGCCAGCAGCCAATACTACACGACTAGCGGGCCCACCCACCCCTACAATGAGCAGTTCTTC | CASSQYYTTSGPTHPYNEQFF
TRBJ2-7 | TRBD1 | many | TRBV6-2/TRBV6-3 | TGTGCCAGCATCCAGAGCGCCGGGACAGGATCCTACGAGCAGTACTTC | CASIQSAGTGSYEQYF
TRBJ1-6 | - | few | TRBV7-2 | TGTGCCAGCAGCTTAGCACAGAAGAATTCACCCCTCCACTTT | CASSLAQKNSPLHF
TRBJ1-1 | - | few | TRBV6-2/TRBV6-3 | TGTGCCAGCAGGACAGCTTTGAACACTGAAGCTTTCTTT | CASRTALNTEAFF
TRBJ2-7 | - | - | TRBV7-3 | TGTGCCAGCAGCTTAATGAGGGGCAGCTCCTACGAGCAGTACTTC | CASSLMRGSSYEQYF
TRBJ2-3 | TRBD2 | once | TRBV5-6 | TGTGCCAGCAGCTTGGAAAGTCAAGCGGGAGGGATTACAGATACGCAGTATTTT | CASSLESQAGGITDTQYF
TRBJ1-6 | TRBD1 | few | TRBV27 | TGTGCCAGCAGCCCGGGACAGGCAAGGAGCTCCTATAATTCACCCCTCCACTTT | CASSPGQARSSYNSPLHF
TRBJ1-5 | TRBD1 | - | TRBV6-8 | TGTGCCAGCAGGACAGGGGGCACCGGTCAGCCCCAGCATTTT | CASRTGGTGQPQHF
TRBJ2-3 | TRBD1 | many | TRBV7-2 | TGTGCCAGCAGACGTTACAGGGGGAGCACAGATACGCAGTATTTT | CASRRYRGSTDTQYF
TRBJ1-5 | TRBD1 | - | TRBV28 | TGTGCCAGCATACCCACAGGGGGAACTCAGCCCCAGCATTTT | CASIPTGGTQPQHF
TRBJ1-1 | - | - | TRBV6-6 | TGTGCCAGCAGTTACTCGCGGGGACCGAACACTGAAGCTTTCTTT | CASSYSRGPNTEAFF
TRBJ2-1 | TRBD2 | few | TRBV7-2 | TGTGCCAGCAGCTTTGGACTAGCGGGGAATGAGCAGTTCTTC | CASSFGLAGNEQFF
TRBJ1-1 | - | once | TRBV19 | TGTGCCAGTAGTATACGGGGACTGAACACTGAAGCTTTCTTT | CASSIRGLNTEAFF
TRBJ2-2 | - | - | TRBV6-2/TRBV6-3 | TGTGCCAGCCGTCCCACTCGTCCCGGGGAGCTGTTTTTT | CASRPTRPGELFF
TRBJ2-7 | - | few | TRBV7-9 | TGTGCCAGCAGCCCACAAGAGGGGGGTTCCTACGAGCAGTACTTC | CASSPQEGGSYEQYF
TRBJ2-1 | TRBD2 | - | TRBV10-2 | TGCGCCAGTCAGCGGGAGCCATACAATGAGCAGTTCTTC | CASQREPYNEQFF
TRBJ2-5 | TRBD1 | many | TRBV7-2 | TGTGCCAGCAGCCCGCCAGGGGGATCAGAGACCCAGTACTTC | CASSPPGGSETQYF
TRBJ2-7 | - | - | TRBV28 | TGTGCCAGCAGTTTATTTGTCAAGGCCTACGAGCAGTACTTC | CASSLFVKAYEQYF
TRBJ1-1 | - | few | TRBV19 | TGTGCCAGTAGTATAAAAGGACGGATCACTGAAGCTTTCTTT | CASSIKGRITEAFF
TRBJ1-3 | TRBD1 | many | TRBV7-6 | TGTGCCAGCAGCAGAGGGGGCACGCTGAGCTCTGGAAACACCATATATTTT | CASSRGGTLSSGNTIYF